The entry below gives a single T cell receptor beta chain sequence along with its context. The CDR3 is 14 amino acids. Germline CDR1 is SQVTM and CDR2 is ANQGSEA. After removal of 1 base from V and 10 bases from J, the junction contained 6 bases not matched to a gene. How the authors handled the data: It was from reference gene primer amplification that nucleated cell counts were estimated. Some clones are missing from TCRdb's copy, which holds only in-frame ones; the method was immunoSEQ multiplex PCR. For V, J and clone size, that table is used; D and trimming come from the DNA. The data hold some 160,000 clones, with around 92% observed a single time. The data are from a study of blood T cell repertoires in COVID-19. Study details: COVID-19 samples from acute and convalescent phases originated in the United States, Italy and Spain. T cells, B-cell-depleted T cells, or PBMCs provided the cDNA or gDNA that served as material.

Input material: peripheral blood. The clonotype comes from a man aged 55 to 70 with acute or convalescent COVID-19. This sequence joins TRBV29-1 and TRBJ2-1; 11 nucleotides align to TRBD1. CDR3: CSVEGGQGAGEQFF. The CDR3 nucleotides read TGCAGCGTTGAAGGAGGACAGGGGGCAGGAGAGCAGTTCTTC.